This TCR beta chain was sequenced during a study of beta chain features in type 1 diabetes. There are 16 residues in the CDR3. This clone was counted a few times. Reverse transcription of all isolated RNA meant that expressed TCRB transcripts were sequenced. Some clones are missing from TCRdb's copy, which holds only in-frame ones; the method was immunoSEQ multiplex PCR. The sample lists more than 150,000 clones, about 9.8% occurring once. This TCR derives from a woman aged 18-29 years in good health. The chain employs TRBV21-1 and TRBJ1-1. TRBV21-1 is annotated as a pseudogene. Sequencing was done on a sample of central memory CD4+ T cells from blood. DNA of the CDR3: TGTGCCAGCAGCAAAGCCTTCGATCGAGTGAACACTGAAGCTTTCTTT. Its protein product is CASSKAFDRVNTEAFF.